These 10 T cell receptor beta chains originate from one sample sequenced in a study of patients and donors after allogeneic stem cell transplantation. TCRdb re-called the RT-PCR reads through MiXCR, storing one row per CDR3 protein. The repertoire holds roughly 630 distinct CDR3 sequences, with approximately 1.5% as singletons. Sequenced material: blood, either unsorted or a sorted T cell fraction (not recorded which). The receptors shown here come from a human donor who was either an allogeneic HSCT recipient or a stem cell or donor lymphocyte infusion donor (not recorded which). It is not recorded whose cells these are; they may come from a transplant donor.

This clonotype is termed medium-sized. CDR3 amino acids: CASSSDREREKLFF. CDR3 bases: TGTGCCAGCAGCTCGGACAGGGAAAGGGAAAAACTGTTTTTT. V is TRBV13 and J is TRBJ1-4; 8 nucleotides agree with TRBD1. V shed 4 bases and J 8 bases; nucleotides not matched to a gene: 6. The CDR3 consists of 14 residues. Per the germline V gene, CDR1 is PRHDT and CDR2 is FYEKMQ (reference sequence).

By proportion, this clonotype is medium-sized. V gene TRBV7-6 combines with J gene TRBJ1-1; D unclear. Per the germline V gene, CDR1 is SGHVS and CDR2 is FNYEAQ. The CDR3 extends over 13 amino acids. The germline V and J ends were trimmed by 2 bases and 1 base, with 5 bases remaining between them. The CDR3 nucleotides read TGTGCCAGCAGCTTAAACGGGAACACTGAAGCTTTCTTT. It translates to CASSLNGNTEAFF.

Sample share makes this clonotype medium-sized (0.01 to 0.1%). The CDR3 DNA reads as TGTGCCAGCACCGATGAGGGGTGGGCGGGAGGCTACAATGAGCAGTTCTTC. It is translated as CASTDEGWAGGYNEQFF. V gene TRBV6-6 combines with J gene TRBJ2-1, with 8 bases fitting TRBD2. Losses at the gene ends were 7 bases for V and 3 bases for J; bases not matched to a gene: 14. The CDR3 sequence is 17 residues long. The germline V gene has CDR1 MNHNY and CDR2 SVGAGI (reference sequence).

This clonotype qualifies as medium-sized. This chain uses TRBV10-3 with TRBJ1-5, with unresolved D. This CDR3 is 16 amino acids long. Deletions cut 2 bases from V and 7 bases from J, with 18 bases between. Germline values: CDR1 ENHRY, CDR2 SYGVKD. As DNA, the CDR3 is TGTGCCATCAGTGAGCGGGCGCAGGAGGGAGGCCAGCCCCAGCATTTT. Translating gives CAISERAQEGGQPQHF.

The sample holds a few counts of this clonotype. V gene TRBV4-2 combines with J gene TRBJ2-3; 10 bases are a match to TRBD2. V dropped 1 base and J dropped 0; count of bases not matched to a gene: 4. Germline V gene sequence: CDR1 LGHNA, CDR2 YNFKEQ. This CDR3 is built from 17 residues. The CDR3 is CASSQGPSGSSTDTQYF. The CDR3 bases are TGTGCCAGCAGCCAAGGTCCTAGCGGGAGTAGCACAGATACGCAGTATTTT.

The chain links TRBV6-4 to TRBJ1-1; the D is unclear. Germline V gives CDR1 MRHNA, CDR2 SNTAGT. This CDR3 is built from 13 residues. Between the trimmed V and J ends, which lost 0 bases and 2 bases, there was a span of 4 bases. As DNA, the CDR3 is TGTGCCAGCAGTGACTCGGACAACACTGAAGCTTTCTTT. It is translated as CASSDSDNTEAFF.

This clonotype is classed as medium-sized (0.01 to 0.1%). This CDR3 reads CASSEYDGPNQGYTF. The CDR3, as DNA: TGTGCCAGCAGCGAGTATGACGGTCCCAATCAAGGCTACACCTTC. The gene calls are TRBV9 and TRBJ1-2; D not certain. Per germline, CDR1 SGDLS and CDR2 YYNGEE. The CDR3 loop spans 15 amino acids. Trimming cost V 3 bases and J 8 bases, with 20 bases left between them.

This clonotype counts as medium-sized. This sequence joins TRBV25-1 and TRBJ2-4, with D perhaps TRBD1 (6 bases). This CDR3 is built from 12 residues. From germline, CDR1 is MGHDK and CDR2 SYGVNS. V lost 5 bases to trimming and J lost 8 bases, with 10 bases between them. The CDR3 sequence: CASSPGDHIQYF. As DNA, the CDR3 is TGTGCCAGCAGTCCAGGGGATCACATTCAGTACTTC.

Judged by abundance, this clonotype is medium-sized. The CDR3 DNA is TGTGCCAGCAGGACCGGGACTAGCGGGAGCTCCTACAATGAGCAGTTCTTC. Translated, it gives CASRTGTSGSSYNEQFF. This chain joins TRBV4-2 and TRBJ2-1, with 14 bases aligning to TRBD2. Germline loops: CDR1 LGHNA, CDR2 YNFKEQ. This CDR3 is built from 17 residues. V shed 6 bases and J 0 bases; nucleotides not matched to a gene: 4.

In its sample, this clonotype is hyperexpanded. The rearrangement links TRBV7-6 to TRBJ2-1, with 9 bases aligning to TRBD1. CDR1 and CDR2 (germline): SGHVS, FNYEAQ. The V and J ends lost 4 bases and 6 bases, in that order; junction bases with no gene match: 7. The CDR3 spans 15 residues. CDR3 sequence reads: CASSYGQGIINEQFF. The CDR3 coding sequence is TGTGCCAGCAGCTACGGACAGGGGATCATCAATGAGCAGTTCTTC.